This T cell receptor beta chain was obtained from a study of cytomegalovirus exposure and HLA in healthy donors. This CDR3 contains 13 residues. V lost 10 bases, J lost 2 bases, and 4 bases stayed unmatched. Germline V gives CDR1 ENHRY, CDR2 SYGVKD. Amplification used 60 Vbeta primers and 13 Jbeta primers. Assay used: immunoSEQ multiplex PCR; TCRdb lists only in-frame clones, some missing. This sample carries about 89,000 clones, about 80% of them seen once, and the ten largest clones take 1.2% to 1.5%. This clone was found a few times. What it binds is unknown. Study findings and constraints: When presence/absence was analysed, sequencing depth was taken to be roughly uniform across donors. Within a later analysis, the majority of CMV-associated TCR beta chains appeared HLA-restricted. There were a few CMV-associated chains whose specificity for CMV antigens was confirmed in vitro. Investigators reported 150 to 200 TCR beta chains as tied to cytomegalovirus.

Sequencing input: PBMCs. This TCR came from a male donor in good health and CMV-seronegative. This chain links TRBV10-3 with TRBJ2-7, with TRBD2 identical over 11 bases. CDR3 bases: TGTGCCACCCAACTAGCGGGGGCCTACGAGCAGTACTTC. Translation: CATQLAGAYEQYF.